Following are 29 T cell receptor beta chains from one sample sequenced in a study of T cell responses to AZD1222 COVID-19 vaccine. Profiled with immunoSEQ multiplex PCR; TCRdb holds only in-frame clones, not every one. Among about 79,000 clones listed, around 80% were seen once. Sample: peripheral blood, taken on day 0 of AZD1222 vaccination. Receptor source: an adult in good health.

The gene calls are TRBV10-3 and TRBJ1-2; D is unclear. The V and J ends lost 5 bases and 8 bases respectively, with 12 bases between them. The CDR3 sequence is 12 residues long. Germline-derived CDR1 and CDR2 are ENHRY and SYGVKD. The CDR3 region is CAISIDKGGYTF. The CDR3 bases are TGTGCCATCAGTATAGACAAAGGCGGCTACACCTTC.

The J gene is TRBJ2-3, the V gene TRBV5-8, with TRBD2 matching over 12 bases. The V and J ends lost 4 bases and 5 bases, in that order; junction bases with no gene match: 11. This CDR3 is 17 amino acids long. Germline CDR1 and CDR2: SGHTS and YDEGEE. The CDR3 region has the DNA TGTGCCAGCAGCCCGCCTGCTAGCGGGGGGGCAGGAGATACGCAGTATTTT. Protein product: CASSPPASGGAGDTQYF.

The chain joins TRBV28 to TRBJ2-3, with TRBD2 matching 16 bases. The V segment lost 2 bases and the J segment 5 bases; nucleotides outside the gene matches: 4. The CDR3 has 17 amino acids. CDR1 MDHEN and CDR2 SYDVKM come from the germline V gene. In nucleotides, the CDR3 is TGTGCCAGCAGTTTAGCGGGACTAGCGGGGGGGAAAGATACGCAGTATTTT. Residues: CASSLAGLAGGKDTQYF.

The chain employs TRBV11-2 and TRBJ2-5; D not resolved. Looked up from germline, CDR1 is SGHAT and CDR2 is FQNNGV. V dropped 5 bases and J dropped 4 bases, with 17 bases sitting between them. CDR3 length: 15 amino acids. CDR3 residues: CASSRGNAVLETQYF. The CDR3 nucleotides read TGTGCCAGCAGCCGAGGTAACGCAGTCTTAGAGACCCAGTACTTC.

V usage is TRBV11-3 and J usage is TRBJ2-5; possibly TRBD2 for D (7 bases). In germline, CDR1 is SGHNT, CDR2 YENEEA. The CDR3 is 16 residues long. Trimming removed 2 bases at V and 5 bases at J, with 18 bases between. The CDR3 reads CASSLRSGGEGETQYF. CDR3 coding DNA: TGTGCCAGCAGCTTAAGGTCGGGGGGCGAGGGGGAGACCCAGTACTTC. Looking up the rest from reference TRBV11-3 and TRBJ2-5 gives the full variable domain: EAGVVQSPRYKIIEKKQPVAFWCNPISGHNTLYWYLQNLGQGPELLIRYENEEAVDDSQLPKDRFSAERLKGVDSTLKIQPAELGDSAVYLCASSLRSGGEGETQYFGPGTRLLVL.

This clone was counted a few times. This chain joins TRBV18 and TRBJ1-2, with TRBD1 identical over 7 bases. V dropped 3 bases and J dropped 1; count of bases not matched to a gene: 5. Looked up from germline, CDR1 is KGHSH and CDR2 is LQKENI. CDR3 size: 15 residues. CDR3 nucleotides: TGTGCCAGCTCACCCACCCAGGGGGATAACTATGGCTACACCTTC. This encodes CASSPTQGDNYGYTF. Complete variable domain (other parts from reference TRBV18 and TRBJ1-2): NAGVMQNPRHLVRRRGQEARLRCSPMKGHSHVYWYRQLPEEGLKFMVYLQKENIIDESGMPKERFSAEFPKEGPSILRIQQVVRGDSAAYFCASSPTQGDNYGYTFGSGTRLTVV.

This clone was observed a single time. The chain is built from TRBV3-1 (or the pseudogene TRBV3-2) and TRBJ1-1, with D possibly being TRBD1 (5 bases). The CDR3 extends over 14 amino acids. The V gene's germline CDR1 is LGHDT and CDR2 YNNKEL (reference sequence). Trimming removed 5 bases from V and 1 base from J, with 11 bases in between. CDR3 in amino acids: CASSTPQGNTEAFF. Written as DNA, the CDR3 is TGTGCCAGCAGCACACCGCAGGGGAACACTGAAGCTTTCTTT.

This clone was recorded a few times. The chain combines TRBV12-3 or TRBV12-4 with TRBJ2-7, with D uncertain. Between the trimmed V and J ends, which lost 3 bases and 2 bases, there was a span of 8 bases. This CDR3 is 13 amino acids long. The CDR3 is CASSLGITYEQYF. As DNA, the CDR3 is TGTGCCAGCAGTTTGGGCATTACCTACGAGCAGTACTTC.

There are a few counts of this clone. The chain couples TRBV29-1 to TRBJ1-3, with TRBD1 identical over 10 bases. The CDR3 sequence is 15 residues long. V lost 4 bases and J lost 1; bases outside the gene matches: 4. Germline-derived CDR1 and CDR2 are SQVTM and ANQGSEA. CDR3 DNA sequence: TGCAGCGTTGGGACAGGGGGAACGTCTGGAAACACCATATATTTT. Its protein product is CSVGTGGTSGNTIYF.

This clone was observed once. The V gene is TRBV19, the J gene TRBJ1-5, with D perhaps matching TRBD1 (6 bases). The CDR3 covers 13 residues. Germline lookup yields CDR1 LNHDA and CDR2 SQIVND (reference sequence). Trimming took off 5 bases at V and 7 bases at J, with 12 bases between the two ends. The DNA for the CDR3 is TGTGCCAGTAGTCTACAGGGAGAGCAGCCCCAGCATTTT. Translation: CASSLQGEQPQHF. Full variable domain (outside the CDR3, taken from reference TRBV19 and TRBJ1-5): DGGITQSPKYLFRKEGQNVTLSCEQNLNHDAMYWYRQDPGQGLRLIYYSQIVNDFQKGDIAEGYSVSREKKESFPLTVTSAQKNPTAFYLCASSLQGEQPQHFGDGTRLSIL.

The chain has TRBV27 and TRBJ1-4; D remains ambiguous. Germline CDR1 reads MNHEY; CDR2 reads SMNVEV (reference sequence). The CDR3 contains 13 residues. V was cut by 7 bases and J by 5 bases, with 11 bases left in between. CDR3 sequence (DNA): TGTGCCAGCACTACCGGAGGGAATGAAAAACTGTTTTTT. Translating it yields CASTTGGNEKLFF.

This chain links TRBV28 with TRBJ1-1; D is perhaps TRBD1 (6 bases). Germline V gene lookup returns CDR1 MDHEN and CDR2 SYDVKM. The CDR3 length is 18 residues. The V gene lost 7 bases and the J gene lost 0 bases, with 24 bases spanning the gap. In nucleotides, the CDR3 is TGTGCCAGCACTACCCGGGGAGAGGGGGGGGTCATGAACACTGAAGCTTTCTTT. Protein sequence: CASTTRGEGGVMNTEAFF.

The rearrangement uses TRBV12-3 or TRBV12-4 and TRBJ1-1; perhaps TRBD1 as D (5 bases). V was cut by 7 bases and J by 7 bases, with 10 bases left in between. The CDR3 has 11 amino acids. The CDR3 bases are TGTGCCAGCAAGGGGCGGGGTGAAGCTTTCTTT. Protein sequence: CASKGRGEAFF.

The chain employs TRBV11-2 and TRBJ2-1; D ambiguous. The CDR3 sequence is 17 residues long. The V end lost 4 bases, the J end lost 0 bases, and 16 bases lay between the germline ends. Germline V gene lookup returns CDR1 SGHAT and CDR2 FQNNGV. CDR3 nucleotides: TGTGCCAGCAGCTCCCAAGGTGGCGGTATCTCCTACAATGAGCAGTTCTTC. It translates to CASSSQGGGISYNEQFF.

The CDR3 region is CASSVTTGLGSPLHF. The CDR3 bases are TGTGCCAGCAGCGTGACGACAGGGCTAGGTTCACCCCTCCACTTT. This sequence joins TRBV9 and TRBJ1-6, with TRBD1 matching 7 bases. This CDR3 is 15 amino acids long. CDR1 is SGDLS and CDR2 is YYNGEE in the germline V gene. After removal of 2 bases from V and 9 bases from J, the junction contained 8 bases not matched to a gene. Complete variable domain (other parts from reference TRBV9 and TRBJ1-6): DSGVTQTPKHLITATGQRVTLRCSPRSGDLSVYWYQQSLDQGLQFLIQYYNGEERAKGNILERFSAQQFPDLHSELNLSSLELGDSALYFCASSVTTGLGSPLHFGNGTRLTVT.

The rearrangement links TRBV9 to TRBJ2-1; 11 bases align to TRBD2. Germline loops: CDR1 SGDLS, CDR2 YYNGEE. V lost 5 bases to trimming and J lost 10 bases; unmatched junction nucleotides: 5. The CDR3 length is 13 residues. CDR3: CASRPSGGIEQFF. The CDR3 DNA follows: TGTGCCAGCAGGCCTAGCGGGGGGATCGAGCAGTTCTTC.

The J gene is TRBJ1-3, the V gene TRBV9, with D tentatively TRBD1 (5 bases). Per the germline V gene, CDR1 is SGDLS and CDR2 is YYNGEE. The length of the CDR3 is 15 residues. Between the trimmed V and J ends, which lost 3 bases and 4 bases, there was a span of 14 bases. The CDR3 protein is CASSAPGTGGNTIYF. DNA for the CDR3: TGTGCCAGCAGCGCCCCAGGGACGGGAGGAAACACCATATATTTT. Full variable domain (remainder filled in from reference TRBV9 and TRBJ1-3): DSGVTQTPKHLITATGQRVTLRCSPRSGDLSVYWYQQSLDQGLQFLIQYYNGEERAKGNILERFSAQQFPDLHSELNLSSLELGDSALYFCASSAPGTGGNTIYFGEGSWLTVV.

The chain combines TRBV28 with TRBJ1-2; D is perhaps TRBD1 (5 bases). Germline CDR1 reads MDHEN; CDR2 reads SYDVKM. Deletions cut 2 bases from V and 5 bases from J, with 15 bases between. CDR3 length: 15 residues. The DNA for the CDR3 is TGTGCCAGCAGTTTAGCGGGGGAGCAGACTTATGGCTACACCTTC. It is translated as CASSLAGEQTYGYTF.

The chain joins TRBV5-4 to TRBJ2-3, with D perhaps being TRBD1 or TRBD2 (5 bases each). This CDR3 is 12 amino acids long. V shed 6 bases and J shed 6 bases, with 11 bases lying between them. Per the germline V gene, CDR1 is SGHNT and CDR2 is YYREEE (reference sequence). In DNA, the CDR3 is TGTGCCAGCACCGACTGGGGGGATACGCAGTATTTT. As protein: CASTDWGDTQYF.

This clone came up once. This chain joins TRBV10-3 and TRBJ1-1; D gene uncertain. V was shortened by 4 bases and J by 1 base, with 7 bases between the two germline ends. The germline gives CDR1 ENHRY, CDR2 SYGVKD. This CDR3 contains 13 residues. In DNA form, the CDR3 reads TGTGCCATCAGTGGGGCGGGGAACACTGAAGCTTTCTTT. This sequence encodes CAISGAGNTEAFF.

The V call is TRBV11-2, the J call TRBJ2-7; D might be TRBD1 (5 bases). V lost 0 bases to trimming and J lost 3 bases, with 12 bases between them. Germline values: CDR1 SGHAT, CDR2 FQNNGV. The CDR3 is 15 residues long. The CDR3 DNA follows: TGTGCCAGCAGCTTAGAATCTCTAGGGGACTACGAGCAGTACTTC. The encoded protein is CASSLESLGDYEQYF.

The chain employs TRBV2 and TRBJ1-2; TRBD1 matches 7 bases. Germline CDR1 reads SNHLY; CDR2 reads FYNNEI. This CDR3 is built from 12 residues. V lost 6 bases, J lost 7 bases, and 5 bases stayed unmatched. CDR3: CASRYDRVGYTF. CDR3 bases: TGTGCCAGCAGATATGACAGGGTTGGCTACACCTTC.

The J gene is TRBJ1-2, the V gene TRBV5-1; 8 bases are a match to TRBD1. CDR3 length equals 15 residues. The V and J ends lost 3 bases and 5 bases, in that order; junction bases with no gene match: 9. Germline-derived CDR1 and CDR2 are SGHRS and YFSETQ. The DNA of the CDR3 is TGCGCCAGCAGCTCCCAAACAGGGGGAGGGTATGGCTACACCTTC. Its protein product is CASSSQTGGGYGYTF. Drawing the rest from reference TRBV5-1 and TRBJ1-2, the complete variable domain is KAGVTQTPRYLIKTRGQQVTLSCSPISGHRSVSWYQQTPGQGLQFLFEYFSETQRNKGNFPGRFSGRQFSNSRSEMNVSTLELGDSALYLCASSSQTGGGYGYTFGSGTRLTVV.

The chain has TRBV6-1 and TRBJ1-4, with D possibly being TRBD1 (6 bases). CDR3 length: 16 amino acids. In germline, CDR1 is MNHNS, CDR2 SASEGT. V dropped 0 bases and J dropped 1 base, with 9 bases sitting between them. This CDR3 is CASSEALGGTNEKLFF. The CDR3 DNA sequence: TGTGCCAGCAGTGAAGCGCTAGGGGGAACTAATGAAAAACTGTTTTTT.

The J gene is TRBJ1-4, the V gene TRBV27; D is uncertain. With 0 bases removed from V and 3 bases from J, the gap between germline ends came to 8 bases. CDR3 size: 15 residues. Per the germline V gene, CDR1 is MNHEY and CDR2 is SMNVEV (reference sequence). The DNA of the CDR3 is TGTGCCAGCAGTTTATCCCGTGCGGCTAATGAAAAACTGTTTTTT. Its translation: CASSLSRAANEKLFF.

The chain couples TRBV29-1 to TRBJ2-2, with 8 nucleotides matching TRBD1. The CDR3 covers 12 residues. CDR1 and CDR2 (germline): SQVTM, ANQGSEA. The V segment lost 4 bases and the J segment 8 bases; nucleotides outside the gene matches: 3. The CDR3 coding sequence is TGCAGCGTTGGACAGGGGTTAGGGGAGCTGTTTTTT. Translated: CSVGQGLGELFF.

The chain has TRBV7-9 and TRBJ2-2; tentatively, D is TRBD2 (6 bases). The CDR3 is 16 amino acids. Trimming stripped 5 bases from V and 0 bases from J, with 13 bases between. The germline CDR1 and CDR2 sequences are SEHNR and FQNEAQ (reference sequence). CDR3 in amino acids: CASSLGTFSNTGELFF. CDR3 coding DNA: TGTGCCAGCAGCCTCGGGACTTTTTCGAACACCGGGGAGCTGTTTTTT.

The chain couples TRBV27 to TRBJ1-5; TRBD1 aligns across 9 bases. The germline gives CDR1 MNHEY, CDR2 SMNVEV (reference sequence). The CDR3 runs to 14 residues. The V and J ends lost 4 bases and 5 bases, in that order; junction bases with no gene match: 3. CDR3 sequence reads: CASSSGQGYQPQHF. CDR3 bases: TGTGCCAGCAGTTCCGGACAGGGGTATCAGCCCCAGCATTTT.

The V gene is TRBV24-1, the J gene TRBJ2-3; 7 bases align to TRBD1. Germline V gives CDR1 KGHDR, CDR2 SFDVKD. This CDR3 has 16 amino acids. After removal of 4 bases from V and 6 bases from J, the junction contained 12 bases not matched to a gene. The CDR3 coding sequence is TGTGCCACCAGTGAAAGGGACAGCCGTGGCAGGGATACGCAGTATTTT. This codes for CATSERDSRGRDTQYF.